The clone carrying this T cell receptor beta chain was counted many times. What it recognizes is unknown. For the second PCR, which ran for roughly 6 to 12 cycles, a sample-barcoded 5' primer and a J-beta primer mix were used. TCRdb independently ran MiXCR on the 5' RACE reads; one entry per CDR3 protein. The sample lists under 2 million distinct CDR3 sequences; about 35% were seen once. Healthy Caucasians from Russia aged about 6 to 90 served as donors. The sample originates from a study of blood T cells in healthy people across ages. Study observations and caveats: As age increased, TCR beta diversity per million T cells fell in a roughly linear fashion.

Per the germline V gene, CDR1 is MDHEN and CDR2 is SYDVKM. Trimming stripped 4 bases from V and 6 bases from J, with 10 bases between. The CDR3 runs to 12 residues. The specimen sequenced was blood. The sequence came from a woman in her twenties or thirties in good health. The chain recombines TRBV28 with TRBJ2-7; possible D gene TRBD1, 6 bases. CDR3 protein: CASSSQGFEQYF. For the CDR3, the DNA is TGTGCCAGCAGTTCACAGGGTTTCGAGCAGTACTTC.